The sequence of this T cell receptor (beta chain) was determined in a study of cytomegalovirus exposure and HLA in healthy donors. 13 Jbeta primers and 60 Vbeta primers were used for the PCR. In the authors' workflow: Counted up in a later analysis, unique TCR beta chains came to approximately 83 million, with some 11 million shared. The repertoire was sequenced with immunoSEQ multiplex PCR; TCRdb's copy has only in-frame clones and lacks some. V, J and clone size were drawn from that table, and D and trimming were deduced from the DNA. The table shows about 160,000 clones, with 78% occurring only once. Study outcomes and limitations: Most CMV-associated TCR beta chains appeared HLA-restricted in a later analysis.

Note on this clone: Antigen unknown.

The ends were cut back, 6 bases at V and 2 bases at J, with 13 bases in the middle. The length of the CDR3 is 13 residues. The germline CDR1 and CDR2 sequences are SQVTM and ANQGSEA. The V call is TRBV29-1, the J call TRBJ2-5, with D perhaps matching TRBD1 (5 bases). Sequenced sample: PBMCs. The source of this sequence is a woman aged 35 to 49 in good health and CMV-seronegative. Here the CDR3 reads CSVRQPLQETQYF. For the CDR3, the DNA is TGCAGCGTGAGACAGCCCTTACAAGAGACCCAGTACTTC.